This T cell receptor (beta chain) was sequenced for a study of T cells in localized non-small cell lung cancer. This clone has only a few counts. The antigen is not known. Points from the study as a whole: Adjacent lung held a median approximately 50 of the top 100 tumor clones. The study found T cell clonality highest in uninvolved adjacent lung, above tumor. Owing to sequencing of a solitary tumor region, heterogeneity cannot be discounted.

V lost 1 base to trimming and J lost 3 bases, with 0 bases between them. This CDR3 region has 11 residues. Germline loops: CDR1 SNHLY, CDR2 FYNNEI. The table came from immunoSEQ multiplex PCR; TCRdb's copy has only in-frame clones and leaves some out. This table holds tens of thousands of clones, 78% found once. The chain has TRBV2 and TRBJ2-5; D is ambiguous. This TCR came from a male donor at least 60 years old with stage II squamous cell lung carcinoma. The material was peripheral blood, obtained before any cancer treatment. CDR3 sequence (DNA): TGTGCCAGCAGTGAAGAAGAGACCCAGTACTTC. Translation gives CASSEEETQYF.